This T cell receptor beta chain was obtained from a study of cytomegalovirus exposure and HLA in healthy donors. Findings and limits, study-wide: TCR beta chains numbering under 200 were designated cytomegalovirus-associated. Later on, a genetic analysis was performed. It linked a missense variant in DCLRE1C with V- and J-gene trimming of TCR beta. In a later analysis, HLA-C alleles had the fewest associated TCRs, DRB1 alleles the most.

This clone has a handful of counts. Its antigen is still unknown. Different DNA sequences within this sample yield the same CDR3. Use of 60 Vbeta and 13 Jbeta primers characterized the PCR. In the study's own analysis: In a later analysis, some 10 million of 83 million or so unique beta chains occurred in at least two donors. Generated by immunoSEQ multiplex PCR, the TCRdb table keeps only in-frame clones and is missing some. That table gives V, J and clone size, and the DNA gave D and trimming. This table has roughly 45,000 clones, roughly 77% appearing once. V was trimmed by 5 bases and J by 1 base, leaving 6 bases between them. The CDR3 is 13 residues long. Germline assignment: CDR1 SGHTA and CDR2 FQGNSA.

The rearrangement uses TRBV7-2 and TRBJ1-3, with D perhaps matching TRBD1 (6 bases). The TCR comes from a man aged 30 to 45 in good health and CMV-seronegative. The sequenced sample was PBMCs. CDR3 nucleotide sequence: TGTGCCAGCAGCACAGGGTCTGGAAACACCATATATTTT. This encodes CASSTGSGNTIYF.